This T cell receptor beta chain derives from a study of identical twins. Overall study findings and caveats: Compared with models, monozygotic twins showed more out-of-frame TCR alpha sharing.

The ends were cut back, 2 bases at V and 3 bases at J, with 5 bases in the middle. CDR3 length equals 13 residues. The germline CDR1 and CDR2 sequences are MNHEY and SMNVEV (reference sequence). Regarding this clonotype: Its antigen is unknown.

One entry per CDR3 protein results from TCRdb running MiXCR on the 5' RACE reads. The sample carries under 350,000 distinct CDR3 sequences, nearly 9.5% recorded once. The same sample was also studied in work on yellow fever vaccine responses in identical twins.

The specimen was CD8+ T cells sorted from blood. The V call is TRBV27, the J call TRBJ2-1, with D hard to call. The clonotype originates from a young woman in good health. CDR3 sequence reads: CASSLTYYNEQFF. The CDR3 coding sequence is TGTGCCAGCAGTTTAACATACTACAATGAGCAGTTCTTC.